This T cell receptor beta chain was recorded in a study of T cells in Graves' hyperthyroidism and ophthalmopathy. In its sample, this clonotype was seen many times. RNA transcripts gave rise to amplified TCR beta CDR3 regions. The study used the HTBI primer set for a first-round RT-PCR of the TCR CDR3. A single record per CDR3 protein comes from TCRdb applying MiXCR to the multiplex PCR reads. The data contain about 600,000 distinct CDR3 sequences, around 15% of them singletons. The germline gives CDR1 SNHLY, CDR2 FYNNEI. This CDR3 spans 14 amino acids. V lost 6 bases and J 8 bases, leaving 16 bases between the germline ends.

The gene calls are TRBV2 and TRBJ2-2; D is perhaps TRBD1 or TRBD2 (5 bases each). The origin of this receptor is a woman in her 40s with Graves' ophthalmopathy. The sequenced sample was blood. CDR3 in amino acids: CASSGLVSGGELFF. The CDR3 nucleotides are TGTGCCAGCAGCGGACTGGTCTCAGGGGGGGAGCTGTTTTTT.